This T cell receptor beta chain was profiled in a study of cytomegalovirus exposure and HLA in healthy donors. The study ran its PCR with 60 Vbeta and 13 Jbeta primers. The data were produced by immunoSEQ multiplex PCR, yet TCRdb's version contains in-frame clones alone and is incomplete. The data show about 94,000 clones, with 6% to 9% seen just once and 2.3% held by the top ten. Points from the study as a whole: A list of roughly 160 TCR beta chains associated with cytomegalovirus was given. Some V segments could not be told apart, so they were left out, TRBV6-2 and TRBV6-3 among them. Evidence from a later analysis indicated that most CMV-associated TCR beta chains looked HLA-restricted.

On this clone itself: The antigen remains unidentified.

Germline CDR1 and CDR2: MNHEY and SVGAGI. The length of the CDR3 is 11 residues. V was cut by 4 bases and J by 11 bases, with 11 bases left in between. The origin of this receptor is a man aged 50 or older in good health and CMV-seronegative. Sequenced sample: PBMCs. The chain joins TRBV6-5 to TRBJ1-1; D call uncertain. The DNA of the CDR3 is TGTGCCAGCAGTTTCGCCGTGAGGGCTTTCTTT. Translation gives CASSFAVRAFF.